This TCR beta chain originates from a study of regulatory T cells in long-lasting Graves disease. This clonotype appeared many times. Its antigen remains unknown. Points from the study as a whole: A greater number of public clonotypes (roughly 2,700) was shared by persistent patients than by new patients (about 960). Less diverse TCR repertoires were seen in persistent Graves' patients than in newly diagnosed ones. Persistent disease preferred TRBV28, TRBJ1-2 and TRBJ2-5.

Deletions cut 3 bases from V and 5 bases from J, with 13 bases between. The germline V gene encodes CDR1 SGHDN and CDR2 FVKESK. The CDR3 sequence is 14 residues long. Arm-PCR with iRepertoire HTBI primers amplified the CDR3 regions for these TCR beta libraries. TCRdb passed the multiplex PCR reads through MiXCR, listing each CDR3 protein once. This table holds a few hundred thousand distinct CDR3 sequences, about 10% found once. Noted time point: newly diagnosed GD, antithyroid drugs for less than 3 months. Researchers made the TCR library from RNA that was extracted from PBMCs. These data were likewise used in another study, on T cells in Graves' hyperthyroidism and ophthalmopathy.

Sample: peripheral blood mononuclear cells (PBMCs), taken at new diagnosis, from a patient treated with antithyroid drugs. The rearrangement links TRBV14 to TRBJ2-5; D may be TRBD1 or TRBD2 (5 bases each). This receptor was identified in a woman between 18 and 29 years old with Graves disease. DNA for the CDR3: TGTGCCAGCAGCCAGTCTTGGGGGATGGAGACCCAGTACTTC. It codes for CASSQSWGMETQYF. Full variable domain (rest looked up from reference TRBV14 and TRBJ2-5): EAGVTQFPSHSVIEKGQTVTLRCDPISGHDNLYWYRRVMGKEIKFLLHFVKESKQDESGMPNNRFLAERTGGTYSTLKVQPAELEDSGVYFCASSQSWGMETQYFGPGTRLLVL.